The clone carrying this T cell receptor (beta chain) was detected only a few times. Its antigen is not identified. Patients with autoimmune history or systemic immunosuppression were excluded. Collection of blood occurred at baseline, at cycle 4 day 1, and at cycle 7 day 1. The entry originates in a study of OX40 agonist ivuxolimab in advanced cancers. Whole-study context: It was ivuxolimab, an agonistic anti-OX40 (CD134) antibody, that patients were treated with. Findings of the study overall: CD8+ T cells averaged more expanded clones than CD4+.

Per germline, CDR1 KGHSH and CDR2 LQKENI. The CDR3 has 12 residues. V was shortened by 5 bases and J by 2 bases, with 5 bases between the two germline ends. The method was immunoSEQ multiplex PCR; TCRdb's version includes in-frame clones alone and lacks a portion of them. The repertoire includes roughly 73,000 clones, about 91% of them detected once, and 2.5% to 3% sits in the top ten. Sequenced material: CD4+ or CD8+ T cells sorted from blood, taken in a trial of the OX40 agonist ivuxolimab. The chain is built from TRBV18 and TRBJ2-3, with D unclear. This TCR came from an adult with an advanced solid tumor such as melanoma, head and neck, liver or kidney cancer. CDR3 coding DNA: TGTGCCAGCTCATACGACACAGATACGCAGTATTTT. It translates to CASSYDTDTQYF. The full variable domain, in which reference TRBV18 and TRBJ2-3 provide the parts outside the CDR3, is NAGVMQNPRHLVRRRGQEARLRCSPMKGHSHVYWYRQLPEEGLKFMVYLQKENIIDESGMPKERFSAEFPKEGPSILRIQQVVRGDSAAYFCASSYDTDTQYFGPGTRLTVL.